These T cell receptor beta chains were read from a single sample in a study of glioma-infiltrating T cells. TCRdb re-analysed the multiplex PCR reads in MiXCR, keeping a single row per CDR3 protein. The repertoire holds about 200,000 distinct CDR3 sequences, with about 31% as singletons. Sequenced sample: glioma tissue, nonneoplastic brain tissue, or PBMCs (not recorded which). These receptors were collected from a human donor with low-grade glioma or glioblastoma, undergoing nonglioma brain surgery, or in good health (not recorded which). Both conserved end residues are part of each CDR3. Each record gives: V gene, D gene, J gene, clone size, CDR3 protein, CDR3 DNA. The D gene is left open where the match is weak. Expanded clones get a size class; other rows say once, few or many, or leave the size out.

TRBV4-2	.	TRBJ1-6	.	CASRSTGTENSPLHF	TGTGCCAGCAGATCTACCGGGACGGAAAATTCACCCCTCCACTTT
TRBV6-1	.	TRBJ2-7	many	CASSELWDKDEQYF	TGTGCCAGCAGTGAATTATGGGACAAGGACGAGCAGTACTTC
TRBV27	.	TRBJ1-2	.	CASSSPIWGYTF	TGTGCCAGCAGTTCCCCCATATGGGGCTACACCTTC
TRBV14	.	TRBJ2-7	.	CASRHLGEQYF	TGTGCCAGCAGACACTTGGGGGAGCAGTACTTC
TRBV20-1	TRBD1	TRBJ2-5	many	CSAREGRGETQYF	TGCAGTGCTAGAGAAGGCAGGGGGGAGACCCAGTACTTC
TRBV2	TRBD2	TRBJ2-7	.	CASSLAGVAGEQYF	TGTGCCAGCAGTTTAGCGGGAGTAGCTGGCGAGCAGTACTTC
TRBV18	TRBD1	TRBJ2-7	few	CASSAAGTGNEQYF	TGTGCCAGCTCAGCGGCCGGGACAGGGAACGAGCAGTACTTC
TRBV28	.	TRBJ2-5	many	CASSSTAVETQYF	TGTGCCAGCAGTTCGACAGCGGTGGAGACCCAGTACTTC
TRBV7-2	TRBD1	TRBJ1-2	many	CASSEGRGRSYGYTF	TGTGCCAGCAGCGAAGGGAGGGGGCGTAGCTATGGCTACACCTTC
TRBV6-1	.	TRBJ2-3	.	CASSPPIQGPSTDTQYF	TGTGCCAGCAGTCCACCGATACAGGGCCCTAGCACAGATACGCAGTATTTT
TRBV27	.	TRBJ2-1	many	CASSFQLGLGNEQFF	TGTGCCAGCAGTTTTCAATTGGGACTTGGCAATGAGCAGTTCTTC
TRBV7-9	TRBD1	TRBJ1-2	.	CASSGQWNYGYTF	TGTGCCAGTTCGGGACAGTGGAACTATGGCTACACCTTC
TRBV5-4	TRBD1	TRBJ1-1	many	CASSPTRGRTEAFF	TGTGCCAGCAGCCCTACCAGGGGGAGGACTGAAGCTTTCTTT
TRBV27	TRBD1	TRBJ2-7	many	CASSYTQGYYEQYF	TGTGCCAGCAGTTATACACAGGGGTACTACGAGCAGTACTTC
TRBV4-1	.	TRBJ2-3	.	CASSKGRSTSTDTQYF	TGCGCCAGCAGCAAAGGGCGGTCGACTAGCACAGATACGCAGTATTTT
TRBV5-4	.	TRBJ2-5	.	CASSLGTERTQYF	TGTGCCAGCAGCTTGGGGACAGAGCGGACCCAGTACTTC
TRBV29-1	.	TRBJ1-2	many	CSVEEGGVGVF	TGCAGCGTTGAAGAGGGTGGGGTGGGGGTCTTC
TRBV5-1	.	TRBJ2-3	.	CASSLPVGATQYF	TGCGCCAGCAGCTTGCCGGTTGGGGCTACGCAGTATTTT
TRBV19	TRBD1	TRBJ1-4	.	CASSMGTGLLDVGEKLFF	TGTGCCAGTAGTATGGGGACAGGGCTGTTGGACGTGGGTGAAAAACTGTTTTTT
TRBV27	.	TRBJ1-1	.	CAGSSGPYTIRNTEAFF	TGTGCCGGCAGTTCGGGGCCGTACACCATTCGCAACACTGAAGCTTTCTTT
TRBV12-3/TRBV12-4	TRBD2	TRBJ2-1	few	CASLAGPYNEQFF	TGTGCCAGTTTAGCGGGACCATACAATGAGCAGTTCTTC
TRBV18	.	TRBJ1-1	many	CASSPGGNTEAFF	TGTGCCAGCTCACCGGGAGGGAACACTGAAGCTTTCTTT
TRBV7-2	.	TRBJ2-7	many	CASSFDGAAPVHEQYF	TGTGCCAGCAGCTTCGACGGCGCGGCACCTGTGCACGAGCAGTACTTC
TRBV5-4	TRBD2	TRBJ2-7	.	CASSLGGDPYEQYF	TGTGCCAGCAGCCTCGGGGGGGATCCTTACGAGCAGTACTTC
TRBV5-1	TRBD2	TRBJ2-3	many	CASSQPREGGDTQYF	TGCGCCAGCAGCCAACCGCGGGAGGGCGGAGATACGCAGTATTTT
TRBV25-1	.	TRBJ1-5	.	CSRSAWSNQPKHF	TGTTCCCGCAGTGCTTGGAGCAATCAGCCCAAGCATTTT
TRBV29-1	TRBD2	TRBJ2-1	.	CSVLRVAGAPYNEQLF	TGCAGCGTCCTTCGGGTAGCGGGAGCGCCTTACAATGAGCAGCTCTTC
TRBV7-2	TRBD2	TRBJ2-1	many	CASSLASSGTSGSWLFF	TGTGCCAGCAGCTTAGCATCAAGCGGGACTAGCGGGAGTTGGTTGTTCTTC
TRBV6-2/TRBV6-3	.	TRBJ2-7	many	CASSYGTDPYEQYF	TGTGCCAGCAGTTACGGGACGGATCCCTACGAGCAGTACTTC
TRBV4-2	TRBD2	TRBJ2-1	.	CARSQGSGTSGRSSYNEQFF	TGTGCCAGGAGCCAAGGGTCAGGGACTAGCGGGAGGAGCTCCTACAATGAGCAGTTCTTC
TRBV28	TRBD1	TRBJ1-4	many	CASSLGQGWTNEKLFF	TGTGCCAGCAGTTTGGGACAGGGTTGGACTAATGAAAAACTGTTTTTT
TRBV6-1	TRBD2	TRBJ2-1	many	CASTRASGSGDEQFF	TGTGCCAGCACTAGGGCTAGCGGGAGCGGCGATGAGCAGTTCTTC
TRBV6-1	TRBD1	TRBJ2-7	many	CASSYTGTVAYEQYF	TGTGCCAGCAGTTACACCGGGACAGTGGCCTACGAGCAGTACTTC
TRBV6-2/TRBV6-3	.	TRBJ2-1	many	CASSYGWGSGLNEQFF	TGTGCCAGCAGTTATGGGTGGGGTTCGGGTCTTAATGAGCAGTTCTTC
TRBV4-2	.	TRBJ1-5	many	CASSWQNNQPQHF	TGTGCCAGCAGTTGGCAGAACAATCAGCCCCAGCATTTT
TRBV7-2	.	TRBJ2-1	many	CASSRGLPPYNEQFF	TGTGCCAGCAGCCGGGGACTTCCCCCCTACAATGAGCAGTTCTTC
TRBV29-1	TRBD1	TRBJ2-7	.	CSVGGQGGDEQYF	TGCAGCGTTGGCGGACAGGGGGGGGACGAGCAGTACTTC
TRBV5-1	.	TRBJ2-7	few	CASSGDRLEQYF	TGCGCCAGCAGCGGCGACAGGCTCGAGCAGTACTTC
TRBV6-1	.	TRBJ2-3	many	CASSEVEFLTQYF	TGTGCCAGCAGTGAAGTAGAATTCCTTACGCAGTATTTT
TRBV19	.	TRBJ2-7	.	CASSSESETGSGEQYF	TGTGCCAGTAGTTCAGAATCCGAAACAGGGTCCGGCGAGCAGTACTTC
TRBV27	.	TRBJ1-5	many	CASSLGGRDQPQHF	TGTGCCAGCAGTTTAGGCGGCAGGGATCAGCCCCAGCATTTT
TRBV11-2	TRBD1	TRBJ2-3	many	CASGTGHTDTQYF	TGTGCCAGCGGGACAGGGCACACAGATACGCAGTATTTT
TRBV28	TRBD2	TRBJ2-3	.	CASSPLAEEKKYF	TGTGCCAGCAGTCCTCTAGCGGAGGAAAAGAAGTATTTT
TRBV25-1	TRBD1	TRBJ2-1	once	CASGQQGSGNEQFF	TGTGCCAGCGGACAACAGGGGTCCGGGAATGAGCAGTTCTTC
TRBV6-1	.	TRBJ2-5	many	CASSEQDQGTQYF	TGTGCCAGCAGTGAACAGGACCAAGGGACCCAGTACTTC
TRBV5-1	TRBD1	TRBJ2-2	few	CASSPGQGAGTGELFF	TGCGCCAGCAGCCCCGGACAGGGGGCCGGCACCGGGGAGCTGTTTTTT
TRBV19	.	TRBJ2-3	many	CASSVWNTQYF	TGTGCCAGTAGTGTTTGGAATACGCAGTATTTT
TRBV7-9	TRBD1	TRBJ2-7	many	CASSWVDRDRRPEQYF	TGTGCCAGCAGCTGGGTGGACCGGGACAGAAGGCCCGAGCAGTACTTC
TRBV4-1	.	TRBJ1-5	few	CASSQDGGIGNQPQHF	TGCGCCAGCAGCCAAGATGGAGGGATAGGCAATCAGCCCCAGCATTTT
TRBV28	TRBD1	TRBJ1-1	many	CASSKGQVNTEAFF	TGTGCCAGCAGTAAGGGACAGGTAAACACTGAAGCTTTCTTT
TRBV5-1	.	TRBJ2-1	.	CASSLRGAYNEQFF	TGCGCCAGCAGCTTACGGGGTGCCTACAATGAGCAGTTCTTC
TRBV5-4	TRBD1	TRBJ2-7	few	CASSTLLQGAMYEQYF	TGTGCCAGCAGCACTTTACTACAGGGGGCAATGTACGAGCAGTACTTC
TRBV9	TRBD2	TRBJ2-7	.	CASSPRTSGKGEQYF	TGTGCCAGCAGCCCCCGGACTAGCGGTAAGGGCGAGCAGTACTTC
TRBV18	.	TRBJ2-1	.	CASSPMEGSNEQFF	TGTGCCAGCTCACCAATGGAGGGAAGCAATGAGCAGTTCTTC
TRBV28	.	TRBJ1-2	many	CASSEPVQDGYTF	TGTGCCAGCAGCGAACCCGTGCAGGATGGCTACACCTTC
TRBV20-1	TRBD1	TRBJ2-2	many	CSAPGQGTGELFF	TGCAGTGCTCCGGGACAGGGAACCGGGGAGCTGTTTTTT
TRBV5-5	TRBD2	TRBJ2-2	.	CASSTLAGVAGELFF	TGTGCCAGCAGTACCCTAGCGGGAGTTGCCGGGGAGCTGTTTTTT